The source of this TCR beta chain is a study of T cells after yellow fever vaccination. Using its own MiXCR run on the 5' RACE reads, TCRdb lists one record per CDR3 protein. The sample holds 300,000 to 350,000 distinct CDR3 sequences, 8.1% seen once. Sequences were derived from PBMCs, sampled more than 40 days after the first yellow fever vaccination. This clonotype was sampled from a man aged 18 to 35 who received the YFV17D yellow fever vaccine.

The CDR3, as DNA: TGTGCCAGCAGCCGAGACAGGACCACCCAGTACTTC. Its protein is CASSRDRTTQYF. The gene calls are TRBV6-1 and TRBJ2-5, with D perhaps matching TRBD1 (6 bases). Germline CDR1 MNHNS, CDR2 SASEGT. There are 12 residues in the CDR3. V lost 6 bases and J 8 bases, leaving 13 bases between the germline ends.